What follows describes a single T cell receptor (beta chain). In the original analysis: Estimation of nucleated cell counts relied on the amplification of reference gene primers. The data were produced by immunoSEQ multiplex PCR, yet TCRdb's version contains in-frame clones alone and is incomplete. V and J calls and clone size follow that table, whereas D and trimming were derived from the DNA. This sample has about half a million clones, with over 75% found just once. This sample was included in a study of blood T cell repertoires in COVID-19. Study as a whole: The United States, Italy and Spain were the sources of the acute and convalescent COVID-19 samples. Sources were T cells, B-cell-depleted T cells, or PBMCs; the material itself was cDNA or gDNA.

The V end was cut by 3 bases, the J end by 6 bases, with 15 bases between. The germline CDR1 and CDR2 sequences are DFQATT and SNEGSKA (reference sequence). This CDR3 is 14 amino acids long. The receptor's source is a human donor in a cohort sampled during active COVID-19. V gene TRBV20-1 combines with J gene TRBJ1-5; no definite D call. Sequencing used peripheral blood. The CDR3 region is CSASRASRGQPQHF. The CDR3 nucleotides read TGCAGTGCTAGTAGAGCGTCGCGGGGTCAGCCCCAGCATTTT.